This T cell receptor (beta chain) was identified during a study of T cell responses to AZD1222 COVID-19 vaccine. TCRdb keeps only in-frame clones here, not all; method: immunoSEQ multiplex PCR. Seen here are roughly 100,000 clones, about 93% observed once, and the top ten hold 5%. The germline V gene encodes CDR1 SGHTA and CDR2 FQGTGA. The CDR3 is 16 residues long. Losses at the gene ends were 5 bases for V and 3 bases for J; bases not matched to a gene: 9. The V call is TRBV7-3, the J call TRBJ2-1; 8 bases fit TRBD1. This sequence was found in an adult in good health. The material sequenced was peripheral blood, taken on day 0 of AZD1222 vaccination. Here the CDR3 DNA reads TGTGCCAGCAGCCCCCGTCCCGGGACAGGCTACAATGAGCAGTTCTTC. Protein sequence: CASSPRPGTGYNEQFF.